This TCR beta chain stems from a study of cytomegalovirus exposure and HLA in healthy donors. Overall study results and limits: Several of the most significant clusters appeared linked to common viral pathogens, based on a later analysis. When analyzed later, a missense DCLRE1C variant was found to be linked to TCR beta V- and J-gene trimming.

The count of this clone is one. Its antigen remains unknown. Germline V CDR1 and CDR2: KGHSH, LQKENI. V was pared by 3 bases and J by 1 base, with 5 bases of the junction left unmatched. CDR3 length: 16 residues. Vbeta (60) and Jbeta (13) primers were used in the PCR. Here immunoSEQ multiplex PCR was the method, and the copy in TCRdb shows in-frame clones only, minus some. Of about 140,000 clones listed, approximately 76% are singletons. V is TRBV18 and J is TRBJ2-5, with TRBD2 matching 10 bases. Sequencing used PBMCs. The TCR was taken from a man aged 35 to 55 in good health and CMV-seronegative. CDR3 residues: CASSPPTSGPQETQYF. The CDR3 DNA sequence: TGTGCCAGCTCACCTCCGACTAGCGGGCCCCAAGAGACCCAGTACTTC.